This T cell receptor beta chain was observed in a study of beta chain features in type 1 diabetes. cDNA synthesis used the whole RNA isolate, giving expressed TCRB sequences. Generated by immunoSEQ multiplex PCR, the TCRdb table keeps only in-frame clones and is missing some. Of 500,000 to 700,000 clones in the sample, 15% to 18% were seen once. V shed 2 bases and J shed 4 bases, with 15 bases lying between them. CDR3 length: 14 amino acids. Germline CDR1 reads GTSNPN; CDR2 reads SVGIG (reference sequence). With regard to this clone: This sample includes further DNA sequences coding for the same CDR3.

The sequenced material came from naive CD4+ T cells from blood. The receptor comes from a man aged 18 to 35 in good health. The rearrangement uses TRBV30 and TRBJ2-7; the D call may be TRBD1 or TRBD2 (5 bases each). Written as DNA, the CDR3 is TGTGCCTGGAGTATACGGGACCCCTTTTACGAGCAGTACTTC. Translated, it gives CAWSIRDPFYEQYF.